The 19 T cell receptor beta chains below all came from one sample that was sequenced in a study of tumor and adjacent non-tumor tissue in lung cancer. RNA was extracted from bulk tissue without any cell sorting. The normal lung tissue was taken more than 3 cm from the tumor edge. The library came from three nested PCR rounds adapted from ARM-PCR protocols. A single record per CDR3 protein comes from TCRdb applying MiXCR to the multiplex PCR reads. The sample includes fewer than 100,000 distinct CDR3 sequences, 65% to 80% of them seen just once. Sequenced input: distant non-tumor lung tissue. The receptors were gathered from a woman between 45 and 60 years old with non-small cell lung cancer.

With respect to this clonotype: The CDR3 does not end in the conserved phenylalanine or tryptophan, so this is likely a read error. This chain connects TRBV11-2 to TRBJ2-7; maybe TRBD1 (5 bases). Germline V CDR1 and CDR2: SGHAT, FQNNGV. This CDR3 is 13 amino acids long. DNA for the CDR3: TGTGCCAGCAGCTTAACAGGTTCCTACGATCAGTACATC. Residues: CASSLTGSYDQYI.

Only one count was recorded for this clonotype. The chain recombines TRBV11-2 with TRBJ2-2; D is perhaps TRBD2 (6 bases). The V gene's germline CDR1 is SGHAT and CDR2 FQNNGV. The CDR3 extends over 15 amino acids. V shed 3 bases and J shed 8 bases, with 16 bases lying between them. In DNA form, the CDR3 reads TGTGCCAGCAGCTTGGGCAGGAGGGCCACTGGGGAGCTGTTTTTT. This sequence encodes CASSLGRRATGELFF.

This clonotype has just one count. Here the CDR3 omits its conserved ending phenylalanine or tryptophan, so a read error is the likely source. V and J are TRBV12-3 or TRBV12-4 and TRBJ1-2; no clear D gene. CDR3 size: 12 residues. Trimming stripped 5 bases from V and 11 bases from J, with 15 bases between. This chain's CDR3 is CASSLRTSGYTL. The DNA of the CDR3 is TGTGCCAGCAGTCTACGCACGAGTGGTTACACCCTC.

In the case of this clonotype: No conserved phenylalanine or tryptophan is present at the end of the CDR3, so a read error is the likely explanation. This CDR3 reads CASSYGEPVDTEAFS. DNA for the CDR3: TGTGCCAGCAGTTACGGGGAGCCGGTCGACACTGAAGCTTTCTCT. The chain has TRBV6-5 and TRBJ1-1; D is undetermined. The CDR3 sequence is 15 residues long. The ends were cut back, 2 bases at V and 3 bases at J, with 13 bases in the middle. CDR1 and CDR2 (germline): MNHEY, SVGAGI.

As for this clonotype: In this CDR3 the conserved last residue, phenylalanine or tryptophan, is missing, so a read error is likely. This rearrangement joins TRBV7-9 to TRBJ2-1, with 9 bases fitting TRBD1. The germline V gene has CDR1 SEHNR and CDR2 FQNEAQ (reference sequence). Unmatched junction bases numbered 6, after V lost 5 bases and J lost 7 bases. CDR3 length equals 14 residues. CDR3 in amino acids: CASSPQGAENEQFS. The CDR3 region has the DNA TGTGCCAGCAGCCCACAGGGGGCAGAAAATGAGCAGTTCTCC.

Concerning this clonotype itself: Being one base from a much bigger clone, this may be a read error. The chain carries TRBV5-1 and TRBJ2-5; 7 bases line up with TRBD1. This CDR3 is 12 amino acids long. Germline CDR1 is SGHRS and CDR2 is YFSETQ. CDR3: CASGLDRETQYF. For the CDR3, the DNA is TGCGCCAGCGGCTTGGACAGGGAGACCCAGTACTTC.

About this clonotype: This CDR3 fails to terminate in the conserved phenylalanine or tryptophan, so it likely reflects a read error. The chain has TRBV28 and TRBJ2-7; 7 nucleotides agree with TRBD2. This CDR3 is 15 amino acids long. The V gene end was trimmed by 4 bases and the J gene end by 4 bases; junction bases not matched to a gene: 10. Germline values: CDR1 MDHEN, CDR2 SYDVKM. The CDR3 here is CASSSPAGRRYEQYL. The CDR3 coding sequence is TGTGCCAGCAGTTCCCCAGCGGGAAGAAGATACGAGCAGTACTTA.

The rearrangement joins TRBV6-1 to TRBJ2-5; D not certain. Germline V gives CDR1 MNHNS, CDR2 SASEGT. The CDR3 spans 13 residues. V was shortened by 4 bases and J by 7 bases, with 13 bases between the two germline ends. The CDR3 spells CASSAGYFGTQYF. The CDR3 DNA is TGTGCCAGCAGTGCTGGGTACTTCGGGACCCAGTACTTC.

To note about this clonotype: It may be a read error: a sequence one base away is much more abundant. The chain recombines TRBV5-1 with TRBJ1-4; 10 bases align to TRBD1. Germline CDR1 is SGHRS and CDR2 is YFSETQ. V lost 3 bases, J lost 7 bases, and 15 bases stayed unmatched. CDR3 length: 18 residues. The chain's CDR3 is CASSSTVLRQGAGEKLFF. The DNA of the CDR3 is TGCGCCAGCAGCTCTACCGTATTACGACAGGGGGCTGGTGAAAAACTGTTTTTT.

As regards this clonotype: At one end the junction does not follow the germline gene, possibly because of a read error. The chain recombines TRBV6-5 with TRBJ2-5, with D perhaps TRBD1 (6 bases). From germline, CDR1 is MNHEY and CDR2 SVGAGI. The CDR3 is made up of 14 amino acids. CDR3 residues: CTSNLGHGGSTQYF. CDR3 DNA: TGTACCAGCAATTTAGGACATGGGGGCTCGACCCAGTACTTC.

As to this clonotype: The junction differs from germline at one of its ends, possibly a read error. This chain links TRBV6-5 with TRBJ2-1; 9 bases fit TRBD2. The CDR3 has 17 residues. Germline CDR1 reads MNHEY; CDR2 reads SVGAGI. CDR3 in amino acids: CASRHASGRGGDNEQLF. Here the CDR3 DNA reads TGTGCAAGCAGACACGCCTCGGGGCGGGGGGGGGACAATGAGCAGCTCTTC.

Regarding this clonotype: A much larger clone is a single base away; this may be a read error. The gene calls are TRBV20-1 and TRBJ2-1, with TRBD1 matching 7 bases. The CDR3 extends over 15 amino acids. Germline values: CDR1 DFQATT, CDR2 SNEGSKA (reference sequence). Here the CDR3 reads CTARPYRGAYNEQFF. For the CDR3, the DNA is TGCACTGCTAGGCCCTACAGGGGAGCCTACAATGAGCAGTTCTTC.

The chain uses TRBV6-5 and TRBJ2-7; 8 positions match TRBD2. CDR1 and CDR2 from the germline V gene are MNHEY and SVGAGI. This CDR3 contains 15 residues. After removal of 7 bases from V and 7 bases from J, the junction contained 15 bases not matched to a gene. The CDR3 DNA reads TGTGCCAGCACCGCATTTGGCGGGGGGCAAGGAGAGCAGTACTTC. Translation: CASTAFGGGQGEQYF.

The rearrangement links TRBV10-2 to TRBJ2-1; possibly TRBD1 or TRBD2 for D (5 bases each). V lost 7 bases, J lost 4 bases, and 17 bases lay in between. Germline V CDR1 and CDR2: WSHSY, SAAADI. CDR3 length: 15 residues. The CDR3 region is CASKDLLEGYNEQFF. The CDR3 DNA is TGCGCCAGCAAGGACCTACTAGAGGGGTACAATGAGCAGTTCTTC.

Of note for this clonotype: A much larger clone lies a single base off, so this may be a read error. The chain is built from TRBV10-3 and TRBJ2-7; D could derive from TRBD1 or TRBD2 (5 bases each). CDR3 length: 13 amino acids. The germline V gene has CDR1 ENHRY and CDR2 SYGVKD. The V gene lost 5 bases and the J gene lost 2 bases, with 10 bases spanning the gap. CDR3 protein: CAISSPGPYEQYF. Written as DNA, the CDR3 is TGTGCCATCAGTTCCCCGGGACCCTACGAGCAGTACTTC.

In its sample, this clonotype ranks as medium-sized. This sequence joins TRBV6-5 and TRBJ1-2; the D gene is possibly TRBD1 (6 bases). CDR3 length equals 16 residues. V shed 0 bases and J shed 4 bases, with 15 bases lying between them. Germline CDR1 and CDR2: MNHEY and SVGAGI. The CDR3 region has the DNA TGTGCCAGCAGTTACTCCGTTAAGTCAGGGGTCTATGGCTACACCTTC. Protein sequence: CASSYSVKSGVYGYTF.

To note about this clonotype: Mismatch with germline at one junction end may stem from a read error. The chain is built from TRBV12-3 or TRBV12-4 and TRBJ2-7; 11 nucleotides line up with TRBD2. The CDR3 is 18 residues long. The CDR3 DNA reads TGTGCCAGCAGTCCTACCATCAGCGGACTAGCGGGCTCCTACGAGCAATACTTC. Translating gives CASSPTISGLAGSYEQYF.

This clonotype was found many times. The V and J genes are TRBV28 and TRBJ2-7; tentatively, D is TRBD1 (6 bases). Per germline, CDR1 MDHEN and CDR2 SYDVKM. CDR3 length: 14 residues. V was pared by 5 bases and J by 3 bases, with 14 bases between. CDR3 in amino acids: CASSLTGHLYEQYF. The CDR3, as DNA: TGTGCCAGCAGTCTCACGGGACACCTCTACGAGCAGTACTTC.

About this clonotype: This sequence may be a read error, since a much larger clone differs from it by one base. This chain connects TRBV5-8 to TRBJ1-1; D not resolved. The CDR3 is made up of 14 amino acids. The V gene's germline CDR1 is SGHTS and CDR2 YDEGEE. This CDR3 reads CVSSLAIGVPEAFF. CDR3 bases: TGTGTCAGCAGCTTGGCTATCGGGGTCCCTGAAGCTTTCTTT.